This entry concerns a single TCR beta chain. This entry comes from a study of cytomegalovirus exposure and HLA in healthy donors. The CDR3 is made up of 15 amino acids. The V and J ends lost 1 base and 4 bases respectively, with 13 bases between them. The germline gives CDR1 MNHNS, CDR2 SASEGT. Researchers ran the PCR with 60 Vbeta and 13 Jbeta primers. Here immunoSEQ multiplex PCR was the method, and the copy in TCRdb shows in-frame clones only, minus some. The profile shows more than 100,000 clones, about two thirds of them singletons. This chain connects TRBV6-1 to TRBJ1-1; D not resolved. Sequencing used PBMCs. The sequence came from a middle-aged man in good health and CMV-seropositive. CDR3 in DNA: TGTGCCAGCAGTGAAGTCGAGGAGGTGGGCACTGAAGCTTTCTTT. It codes for CASSEVEEVGTEAFF.